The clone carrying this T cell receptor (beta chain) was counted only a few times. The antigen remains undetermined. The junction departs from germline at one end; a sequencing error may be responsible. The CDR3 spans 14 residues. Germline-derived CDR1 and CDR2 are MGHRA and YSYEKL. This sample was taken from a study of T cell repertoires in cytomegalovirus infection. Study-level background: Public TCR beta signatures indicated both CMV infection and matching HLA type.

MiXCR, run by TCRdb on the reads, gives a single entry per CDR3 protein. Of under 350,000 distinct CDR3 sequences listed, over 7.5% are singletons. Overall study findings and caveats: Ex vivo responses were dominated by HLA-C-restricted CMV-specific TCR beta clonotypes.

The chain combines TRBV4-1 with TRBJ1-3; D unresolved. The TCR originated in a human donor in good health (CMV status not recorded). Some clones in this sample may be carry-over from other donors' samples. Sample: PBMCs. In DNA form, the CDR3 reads TGTGCCAGCAGCCAAGAAAGGAATGAAAACACCATATATTTT. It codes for CASSQERNENTIYF.